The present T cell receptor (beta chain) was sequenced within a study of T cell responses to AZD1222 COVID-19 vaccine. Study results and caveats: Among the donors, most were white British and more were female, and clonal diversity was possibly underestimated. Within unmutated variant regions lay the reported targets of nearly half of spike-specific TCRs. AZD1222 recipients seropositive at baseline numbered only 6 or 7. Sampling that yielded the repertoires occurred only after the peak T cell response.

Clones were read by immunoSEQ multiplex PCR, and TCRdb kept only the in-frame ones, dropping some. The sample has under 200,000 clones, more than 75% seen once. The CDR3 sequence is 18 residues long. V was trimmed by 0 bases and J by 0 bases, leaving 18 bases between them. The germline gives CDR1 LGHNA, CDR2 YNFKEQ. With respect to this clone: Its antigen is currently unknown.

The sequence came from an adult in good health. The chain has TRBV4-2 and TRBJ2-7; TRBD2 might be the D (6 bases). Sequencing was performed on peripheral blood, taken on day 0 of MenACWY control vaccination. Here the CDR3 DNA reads TGTGCCAGCAGCCAAGATATTCCAGCGGCTAGCGTCTCCTACGAGCAGTACTTC. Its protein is CASSQDIPAASVSYEQYF.